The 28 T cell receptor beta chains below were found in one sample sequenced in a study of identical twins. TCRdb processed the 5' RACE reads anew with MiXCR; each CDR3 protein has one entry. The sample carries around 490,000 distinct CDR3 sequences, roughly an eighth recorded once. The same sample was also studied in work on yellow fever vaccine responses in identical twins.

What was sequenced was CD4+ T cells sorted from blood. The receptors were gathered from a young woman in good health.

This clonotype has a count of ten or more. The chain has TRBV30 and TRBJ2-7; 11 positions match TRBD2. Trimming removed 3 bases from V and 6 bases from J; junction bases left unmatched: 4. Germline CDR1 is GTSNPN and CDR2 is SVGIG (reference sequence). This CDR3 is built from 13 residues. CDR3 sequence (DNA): TGTGCCTGGAGGACTAGCGGGAAAGCCGAGCAGTACTTC. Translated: CAWRTSGKAEQYF.

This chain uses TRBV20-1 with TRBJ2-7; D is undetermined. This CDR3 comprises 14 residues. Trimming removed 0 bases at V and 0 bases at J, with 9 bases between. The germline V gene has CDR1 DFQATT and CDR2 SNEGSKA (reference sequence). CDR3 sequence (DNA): TGCAGTGCTAGAGAAGACCCGAGCTCCTACGAGCAGTACTTC. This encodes CSAREDPSSYEQYF.

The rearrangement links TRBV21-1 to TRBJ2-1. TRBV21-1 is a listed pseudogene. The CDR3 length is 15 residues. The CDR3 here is CASSNVGQVHNEQFF. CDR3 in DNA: TGTGCCAGCAGCAATGTTGGCCAGGTTCACAATGAGCAGTTCTTC.

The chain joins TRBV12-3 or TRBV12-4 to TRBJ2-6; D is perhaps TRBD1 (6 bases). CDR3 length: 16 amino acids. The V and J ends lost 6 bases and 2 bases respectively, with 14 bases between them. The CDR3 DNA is TGTGCCAGCAGCCCCTCCCGGGACACTGGGGCCAACGTCCTGACTTTC. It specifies CASSPSRDTGANVLTF.

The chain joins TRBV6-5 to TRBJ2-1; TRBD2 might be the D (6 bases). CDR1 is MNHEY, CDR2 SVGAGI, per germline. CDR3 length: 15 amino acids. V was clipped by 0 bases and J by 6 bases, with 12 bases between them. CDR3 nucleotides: TGTGCCAGCAGTTACTCGTTACTCGGGGGCAATGAGCAGTTCTTC. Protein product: CASSYSLLGGNEQFF.

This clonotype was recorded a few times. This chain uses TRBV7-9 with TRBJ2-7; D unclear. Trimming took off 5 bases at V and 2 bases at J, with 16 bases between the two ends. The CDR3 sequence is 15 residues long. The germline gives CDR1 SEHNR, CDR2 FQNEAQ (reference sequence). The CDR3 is CASSLTAATPYEQYF. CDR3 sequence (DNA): TGTGCCAGCAGCCTTACGGCAGCAACGCCCTACGAGCAGTACTTC.

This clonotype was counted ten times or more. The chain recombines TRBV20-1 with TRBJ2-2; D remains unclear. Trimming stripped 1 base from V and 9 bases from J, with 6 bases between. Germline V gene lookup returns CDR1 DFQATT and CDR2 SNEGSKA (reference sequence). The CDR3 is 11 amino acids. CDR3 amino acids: CSARAMRELFF. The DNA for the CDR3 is TGCAGTGCTAGAGCCATGAGGGAGCTGTTTTTT.

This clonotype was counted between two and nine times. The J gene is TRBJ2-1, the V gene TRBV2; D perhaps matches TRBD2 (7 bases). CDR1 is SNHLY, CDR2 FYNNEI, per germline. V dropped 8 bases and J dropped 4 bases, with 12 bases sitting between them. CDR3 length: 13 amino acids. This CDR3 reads CASDGGRYNEQFF. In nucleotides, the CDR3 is TGTGCCAGCGACGGGGGGCGGTACAATGAGCAGTTCTTC.

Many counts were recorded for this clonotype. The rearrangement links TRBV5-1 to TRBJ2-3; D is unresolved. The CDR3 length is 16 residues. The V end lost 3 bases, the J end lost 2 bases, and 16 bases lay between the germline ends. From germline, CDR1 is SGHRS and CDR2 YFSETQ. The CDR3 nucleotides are TGCGCCAGCAGCTGGCATAAAAGCCAAACCACAGATACGCAGTATTTT. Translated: CASSWHKSQTTDTQYF.

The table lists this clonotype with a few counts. Here the CDR3 DNA reads TGTGCCACCAGCAGTGGACCGGCAGGCTCCTACGAGCAGTACTTC. Translating it yields CATSSGPAGSYEQYF. This sequence joins TRBV15 and TRBJ2-7, with D unclear. The V gene's germline CDR1 is LNHNV and CDR2 YYDKDF (reference sequence). V lost 3 bases to trimming and J lost 0 bases, with 12 bases between them. The CDR3 loop spans 15 amino acids.

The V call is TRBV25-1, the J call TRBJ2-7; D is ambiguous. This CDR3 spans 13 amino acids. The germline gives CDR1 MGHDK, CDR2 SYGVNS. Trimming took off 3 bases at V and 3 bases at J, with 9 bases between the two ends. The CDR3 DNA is TGTGCCAGCAGTGACCTCGTCAGCTACGAGCAGTACTTC. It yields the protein CASSDLVSYEQYF.

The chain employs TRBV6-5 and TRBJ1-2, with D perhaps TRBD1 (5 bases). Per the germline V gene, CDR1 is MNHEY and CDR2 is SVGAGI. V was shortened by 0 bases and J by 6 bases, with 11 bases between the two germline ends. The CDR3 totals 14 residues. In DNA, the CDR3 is TGTGCCAGCAGTTACTCCGGGGGGGGGAATGGCTACACCTTC. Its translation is CASSYSGGGNGYTF.

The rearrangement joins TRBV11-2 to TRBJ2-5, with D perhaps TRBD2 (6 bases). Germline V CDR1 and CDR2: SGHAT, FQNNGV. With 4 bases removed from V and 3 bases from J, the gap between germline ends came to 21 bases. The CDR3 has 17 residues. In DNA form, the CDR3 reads TGTGCCAGCAGCTCTAGACCGCCGGGACTCTCAAAAGAGACCCAGTACTTC. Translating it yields CASSSRPPGLSKETQYF.

The CDR3 DNA is TGTGCCAGCAGCCCCCAGGGCGGGGGCTTCACTGAAGCTTTCTTT. Its translation is CASSPQGGGFTEAFF. The chain joins TRBV6-4 to TRBJ1-1; possibly TRBD1 for D (6 bases). This CDR3 region has 15 residues. In germline, CDR1 is MRHNA, CDR2 SNTAGT. The germline V and J ends were trimmed by 6 bases and 4 bases, with 18 bases remaining between them.

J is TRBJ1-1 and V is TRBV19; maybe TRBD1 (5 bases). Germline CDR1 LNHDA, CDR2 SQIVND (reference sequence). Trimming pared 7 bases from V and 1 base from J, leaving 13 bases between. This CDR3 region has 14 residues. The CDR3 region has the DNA TGTGCCAGTACCCACATGGGGGGGAACACTGAAGCTTTCTTT. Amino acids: CASTHMGGNTEAFF.

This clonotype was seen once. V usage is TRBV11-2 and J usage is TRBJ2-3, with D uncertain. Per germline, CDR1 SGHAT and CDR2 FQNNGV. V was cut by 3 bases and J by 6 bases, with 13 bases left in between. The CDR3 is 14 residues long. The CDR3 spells CASSFQLPRDTQYF. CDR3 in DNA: TGTGCCAGCAGCTTTCAACTTCCCAGGGATACGCAGTATTTT. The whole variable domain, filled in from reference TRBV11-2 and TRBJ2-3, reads EAGVAQSPRYKIIEKRQSVAFWCNPISGHATLYWYQQILGQGPKLLIQFQNNGVVDDSQLPKDRFSAERLKGVDSTLKIQPAKLEDSAVYLCASSFQLPRDTQYFGPGTRLTVL.

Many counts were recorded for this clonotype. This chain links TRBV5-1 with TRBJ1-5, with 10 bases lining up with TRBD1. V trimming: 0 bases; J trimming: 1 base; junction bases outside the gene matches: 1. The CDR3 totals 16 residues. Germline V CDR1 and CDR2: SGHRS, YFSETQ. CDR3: CASSLEGQGSNQPQHF. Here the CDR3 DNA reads TGCGCCAGCAGCTTGGAGGGACAGGGGAGCAATCAGCCCCAGCATTTT.

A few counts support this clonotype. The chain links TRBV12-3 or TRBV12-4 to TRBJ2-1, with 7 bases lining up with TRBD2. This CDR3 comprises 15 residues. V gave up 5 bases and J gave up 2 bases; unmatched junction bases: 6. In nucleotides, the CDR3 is TGTGCCAGCAGTCCCCAAGCGGGAACCTACAATGAGCAGTTCTTC. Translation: CASSPQAGTYNEQFF.

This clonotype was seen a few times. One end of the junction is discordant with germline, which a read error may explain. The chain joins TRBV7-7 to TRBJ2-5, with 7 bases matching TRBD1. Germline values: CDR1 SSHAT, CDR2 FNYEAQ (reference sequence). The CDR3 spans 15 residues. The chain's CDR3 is CASSPGGGSMETQYF. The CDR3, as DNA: TGTGCTAGCAGCCCAGGGGGTGGATCGATGGAGACCCAGTACTTC.

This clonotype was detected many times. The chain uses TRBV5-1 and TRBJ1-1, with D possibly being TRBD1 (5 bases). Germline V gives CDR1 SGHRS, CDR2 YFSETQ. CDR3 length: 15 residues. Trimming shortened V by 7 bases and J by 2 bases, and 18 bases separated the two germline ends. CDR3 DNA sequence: TGCGCCAGCTGGCAAGGGACCAAGGGTAACACTGAAGCTTTCTTT. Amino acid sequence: CASWQGTKGNTEAFF.

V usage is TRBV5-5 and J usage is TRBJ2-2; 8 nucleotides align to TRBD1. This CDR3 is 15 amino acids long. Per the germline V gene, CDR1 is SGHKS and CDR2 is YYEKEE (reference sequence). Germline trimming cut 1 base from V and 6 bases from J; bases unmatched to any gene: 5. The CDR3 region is CASSLKTGGAGELFF. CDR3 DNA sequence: TGTGCCAGCAGCTTGAAAACAGGGGGAGCCGGGGAGCTGTTTTTT.

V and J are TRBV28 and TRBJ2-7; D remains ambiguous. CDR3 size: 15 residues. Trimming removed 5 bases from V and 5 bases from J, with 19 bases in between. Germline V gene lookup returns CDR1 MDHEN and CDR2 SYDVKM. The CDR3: CASSPPAPQGHEQYF. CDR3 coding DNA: TGTGCCAGCAGTCCCCCGGCTCCTCAAGGTCACGAGCAGTACTTC.

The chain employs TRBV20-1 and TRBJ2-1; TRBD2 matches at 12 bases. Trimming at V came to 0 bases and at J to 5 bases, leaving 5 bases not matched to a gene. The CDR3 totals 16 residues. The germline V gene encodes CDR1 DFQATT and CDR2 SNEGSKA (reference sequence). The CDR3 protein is CSARDYLAGGNNEQFF. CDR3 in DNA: TGCAGTGCTAGAGATTATCTAGCGGGAGGGAACAATGAGCAGTTCTTC.

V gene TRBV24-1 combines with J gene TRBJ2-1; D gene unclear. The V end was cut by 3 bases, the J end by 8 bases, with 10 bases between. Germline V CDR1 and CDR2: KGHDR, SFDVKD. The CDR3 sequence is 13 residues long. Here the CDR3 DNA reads TGTGCCACCAGTGATCCAGGTTTCGATGAGCAGTTCTTC. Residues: CATSDPGFDEQFF.

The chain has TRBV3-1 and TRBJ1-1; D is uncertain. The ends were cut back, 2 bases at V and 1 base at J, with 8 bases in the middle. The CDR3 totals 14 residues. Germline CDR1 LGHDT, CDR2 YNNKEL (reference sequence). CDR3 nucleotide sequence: TGTGCCAGCAGCCAACTTACAGCGAACACTGAAGCTTTCTTT. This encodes CASSQLTANTEAFF.

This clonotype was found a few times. CDR3 nucleotide sequence: TGTGCCAGCAGCAGAGGTGGATTCTCCTACGAGCAGTACTTC. Amino acid sequence: CASSRGGFSYEQYF. The chain recombines TRBV7-2 with TRBJ2-7, with D hard to call. Trimming left V 5 bases short and J 0 bases short, with 11 bases between. Per germline, CDR1 SGHTA and CDR2 FQGNSA. This CDR3 spans 14 amino acids. Full variable domain (remainder filled in from reference TRBV7-2 and TRBJ2-7): GAGVSQSPSNKVTEKGKDVELRCDPISGHTALYWYRQSLGQGLEFLIYFQGNSAPDKSGLPSDRFSAERTGGSVSTLTIQRTQQEDSAVYLCASSRGGFSYEQYFGPGTRLTVT.

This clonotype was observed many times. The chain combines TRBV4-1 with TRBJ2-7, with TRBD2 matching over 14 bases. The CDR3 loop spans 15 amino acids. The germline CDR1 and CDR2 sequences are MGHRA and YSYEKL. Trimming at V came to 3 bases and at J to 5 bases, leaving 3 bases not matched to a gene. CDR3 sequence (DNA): TGCGCCAGCAGCCAGGGACTAGCGGGAGTTGACGAGCAGTACTTC. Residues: CASSQGLAGVDEQYF.

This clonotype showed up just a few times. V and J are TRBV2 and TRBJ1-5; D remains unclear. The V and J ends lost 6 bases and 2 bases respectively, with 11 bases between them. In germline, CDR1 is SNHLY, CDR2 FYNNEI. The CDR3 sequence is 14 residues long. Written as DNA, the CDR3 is TGTGCCAGCAGGGCGGACGTGGGCAATCAGCCCCAGCATTTT. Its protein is CASRADVGNQPQHF.